What follows are 7 T cell receptor beta chains derived from one specimen sequenced in a study of blood T cell repertoires in COVID-19. Sequencing was performed with immunoSEQ multiplex PCR; in TCRdb, only in-frame clones are kept and a portion is missing. Of 200,000 to 250,000 clones detected, about four fifths appear once; the ten largest clones hold approximately 4.8%. Sequenced material: PBMCs or T cells enriched from blood (not recorded which). These receptors were obtained from a woman in her forties or fifties who had been exposed to COVID-19.

The V call is TRBV18, the J call TRBJ1-2, with TRBD1 identical over 11 bases. Germline CDR1 and CDR2: KGHSH and LQKENI. This CDR3 contains 13 residues. V shed 6 bases, J shed 9 bases, and the junction held 6 bases outside the gene matches. CDR3 in DNA: TGTGCCAGCTCCCCAGGACAGGGGGCTAGCTACACCTTC. Amino acids: CASSPGQGASYTF.

The count of this clone is one. The chain joins TRBV5-4 to TRBJ2-6; TRBD1 is a possible D gene (5 bases). With 1 base removed from V and 3 bases from J, the gap between germline ends came to 11 bases. The length of the CDR3 is 16 residues. The V gene's germline CDR1 is SGHNT and CDR2 YYREEE (reference sequence). In DNA, the CDR3 is TGTGCCAGCAGCTTGTGGGGCTGGGGTGGGGCCAACGTCCTGACTTTC. Translation: CASSLWGWGGANVLTF. Drawing the rest from reference TRBV5-4 and TRBJ2-6, the complete variable domain is ETGVTQSPTHLIKTRGQQVTLRCSSQSGHNTVSWYQQALGQGPQFIFQYYREEENGRGNFPPRFSGLQFPNYSSELNVNALELDDSALYLCASSLWGWGGANVLTFGAGSRLTVL.

In this sample, this clone turned up a few times. Here the CDR3 DNA reads TGTGCCTGGAGTGTAGCAGGACTAGCAGCCGGGGAGCTGTTTTTT. Translated, it gives CAWSVAGLAAGELFF. V usage is TRBV30 and J usage is TRBJ2-2; 8 bases are a match to TRBD2. Germline V gene data show CDR1 as GTSNPN and CDR2 as SVGIG (reference sequence). V lost 0 bases and J lost 6; bases outside the gene matches: 6. CDR3 size: 15 residues.

The chain is built from TRBV14 and TRBJ1-6; 8 bases fit TRBD1. CDR1 is SGHDN and CDR2 is FVKESK in the germline V gene. This CDR3 comprises 15 residues. Trimming at V came to 4 bases and at J to 8 bases, leaving 7 bases not matched to a gene. The CDR3 sequence: CASSRRTGRDSPLHF. In nucleotides, the CDR3 is TGTGCCAGCAGCCGAAGGACAGGGAGGGATTCACCCCTCCACTTT.

In this sample, this clone turned up once. The V and J genes are TRBV6-1 and TRBJ2-1; D gene unclear. The germline CDR1 and CDR2 sequences are MNHNS and SASEGT. The CDR3 is made up of 16 amino acids. Trimming pared 4 bases from V and 2 bases from J, leaving 15 bases between. CDR3 nucleotide sequence: TGTGCCAGCAGTGGAGTGGCCCACAGTACCTACAATGAGCAGTTCTTC. Protein sequence: CASSGVAHSTYNEQFF.

This clone came up a few times. This chain joins TRBV12-3 or TRBV12-4 and TRBJ1-1; D not resolved. The CDR3 covers 13 residues. Trimming stripped 2 bases from V and 0 bases from J, with 4 bases between. CDR3 nucleotide sequence: TGTGCCAGCAGTTTACGGGTGAACACTGAAGCTTTCTTT. This translates into CASSLRVNTEAFF.

The rearrangement uses TRBV7-8 and TRBJ1-1, with D unresolved. V shed 0 bases and J shed 10 bases, with 9 bases lying between them. There are 12 residues in the CDR3. Germline V gene data show CDR1 as SGHVS and CDR2 as FQNEAQ. The CDR3 region has the DNA TGTGCCAGCAGCTTAGCGCGCGGCCTAGCTTTCTTT. It translates to CASSLARGLAFF.